This T cell receptor (beta chain) was documented in a study of shared clonotypes between healthy human individuals. Across the whole study: The cohort had two women and three men, ages 18 to 49. The study used three CD4 naive, three CD4 memory, two CD8 naive and one CD8 memory plate per donor.

The CDR3 totals 16 residues. Trimming at V came to 1 base and at J to 7 bases, leaving 6 bases not matched to a gene. CDR1 is SEHNR and CDR2 is FQNEAQ in the germline V gene (reference sequence). Authors' data handling: Without quality scores, immunoSEQ junctional reads could not be filtered like full-length reads. Some clones are missing from TCRdb's copy, which holds only in-frame ones; the method was immunoSEQ multiplex PCR. V and J calls plus clone size are reproduced from that table; the DNA served to infer D and trimming. The sample lists 2 million to 2.5 million clones; roughly 92% were seen once. This clone was seen a single time.

Source material: naive CD4+ T cells from PBMCs. Subset given: CD45RA+ positively selected. The chain employs TRBV7-9 and TRBJ1-6; TRBD1 aligns across 8 bases. The source is a man aged 18 to 35 in good health. Some clones in this sample may be carry-over from other donors' samples. The CDR3 DNA follows: TGTGCCAGCAGCTTAGTGCAGGGGGCGCGAAATTCACCCCTCCACTTT. It specifies CASSLVQGARNSPLHF. Supplemented by reference TRBV7-9 and TRBJ1-6, the full variable domain reads DTGVSQNPRHKITKRGQNVTFRCDPISEHNRLYWYRQTLGQGPEFLTYFQNEAQLEKSRLLSDRFSAERPKGSFSTLEIQRTEQGDSAMYLCASSLVQGARNSPLHFGNGTRLTVT.